This TCR beta chain stems from a study of cytomegalovirus exposure and HLA in healthy donors. Amplification used 60 Vbeta primers and 13 Jbeta primers. Here immunoSEQ multiplex PCR was the method, and the copy in TCRdb shows in-frame clones only, minus some. The top ten hold less than 3.5% of the sample, which has 95,000 to 150,000 clones, roughly 17% seen once. This clone was counted only a few times. The antigen is not known. Study-level points and caveats: In an earlier analysis, about 87% or about 30%: the productive usage of most TCR beta V segments. Apparent HLA restriction characterized most CMV-associated TCR beta chains in a later analysis.

Germline assignment: CDR1 SGDLS and CDR2 YYNGEE. V shed 4 bases and J shed 0 bases, with 12 bases lying between them. The CDR3 totals 15 residues. The sequencing input was PBMCs. The source of this sequence is a female donor in good health and CMV-seropositive. V is TRBV9 and J is TRBJ2-3, with D tentatively TRBD2 (7 bases). CDR3 DNA sequence: TGTGCCAGCAGCAGGGGGGGCTCTAGCACAGATACGCAGTATTTT. It yields the protein CASSRGGSSTDTQYF.